The present T cell receptor beta chain was sequenced within a study of blood T cell repertoires in COVID-19. This CDR3 contains 14 residues. Trimming took 5 bases from V and 3 from J; bases not matched to a gene: 6. CDR1 LNHDA and CDR2 SQIVND come from the germline V gene (reference sequence). Profiling relied on immunoSEQ multiplex PCR, and the TCRdb table lists in-frame clones only, not all of them. Of a few hundred thousand clones detected, about 85% appear once; the ten largest clones hold 3.5% to 4%. The sequenced sample was peripheral blood. This receptor was taken from a woman aged 18-35 years with acute or convalescent COVID-19. The chain uses TRBV19 and TRBJ1-2; 7 nucleotides agree with TRBD1. CDR3 bases: TGTGCCAGTAGTCCGAGGACAGGCTACTATGGCTACACCTTC. Translated, it gives CASSPRTGYYGYTF.